The 23 T cell receptor beta chains below come from one sample, sequenced in a study of T-cell reconstitution after alpha-beta-depleted transplantation in children (dated by TCRdb to 2016 to 2018). The library relied on PCR. Sequencing instrument: Illumina HiSeq 2500. Molecular barcoding was employed in the preparation of TCR libraries, with unique molecular identifiers being used to normalize TCRbeta repertoire quantification. In TCRdb, the public reads were trimmed at Q25 with fastp and aligned with MiXCR, with productive beta chains retained. Each CDR3 protein gets just one entry, which takes the most common genes and DNA from the rows behind it. The table for this sample lists hundreds of thousands of distinct CDR3 sequences; over 15% of them were counted only once. The top ten hold 1.1% of the sample. The sample consisted of PBMCs from the stem cell graft donor, taken from the stem cell graft. These receptors all come from a human donor who donated a stem cell graft to a child with acute myeloid leukemia.

In its sample, this clonotype was seen many times. This chain joins TRBV20-1 and TRBJ1-5; no firm D call. Trimming shortened V by 1 base and J by 7 bases, and 11 bases separated the two germline ends. This CDR3 spans 13 amino acids. Germline V gives CDR1 DFQATT, CDR2 SNEGSKA (reference sequence). This CDR3 reads CSARVELGQPQHF. CDR3 sequence (DNA): TGCAGTGCTAGAGTAGAGCTGGGACAGCCCCAGCATTTT.

This chain links TRBV20-1 with TRBJ1-2; TRBD1 matches at 10 bases. V was pared by 3 bases and J by 3 bases, with 25 bases of the junction left unmatched. The CDR3 is made up of 21 amino acids. Germline V gene data show CDR1 as DFQATT and CDR2 as SNEGSKA (reference sequence). The DNA of the CDR3 is TGCAGTGCTAGTTCCGCCGTTCGACAGGGGGCGGGAGAGGGTATATACTATGGCTACACCTTC. The encoded protein is CSASSAVRQGAGEGIYYGYTF.

At least ten counts were recorded for this clonotype. The chain employs TRBV25-1 and TRBJ2-3; D remains ambiguous. This CDR3 has 11 amino acids. The germline gives CDR1 MGHDK, CDR2 SYGVNS. V was cut by 10 bases and J by 9 bases, with 14 bases left in between. This CDR3 is CATGPKRTQYF. CDR3 in DNA: TGTGCCACGGGCCCCAAGAGGACGCAGTATTTT.

A single count supports this clonotype. The chain combines TRBV4-3 with TRBJ1-5, with D possibly being TRBD1 (6 bases). V dropped 4 bases and J dropped 7 bases, with 14 bases sitting between them. Germline CDR1 reads LGHNA; CDR2 reads YSLEER. The CDR3 is 14 residues long. The CDR3 DNA follows: TGCGCCAGCAGCCCGGTGGGGGGCGAACAGCCCCAGCATTTT. The encoded protein is CASSPVGGEQPQHF.

This clonotype was picked up one time. The chain has TRBV28 and TRBJ2-5, with 7 bases matching TRBD2. The CDR3 is 16 residues long. V gave up 6 bases and J gave up 2 bases; unmatched junction bases: 12. Germline values: CDR1 MDHEN, CDR2 SYDVKM. CDR3 amino acids: CASSSFLERGQETQYF. CDR3 DNA: TGTGCCAGCAGCTCGTTCCTAGAGCGGGGACAAGAGACCCAGTACTTC.

The sample holds a few counts of this clonotype. This chain connects TRBV30 to TRBJ1-5; D is possibly TRBD1 (5 bases). The CDR3 totals 14 residues. Germline assignment: CDR1 GTSNPN and CDR2 SVGIG (reference sequence). The V gene lost 0 bases and the J gene lost 3 bases, with 9 bases spanning the gap. The CDR3 DNA follows: TGTGCCTGGAGTGTACAACAGGTCAATCAGCCCCAGCATTTT. Translating gives CAWSVQQVNQPQHF.

This clonotype has a count of ten or more. The genes are TRBV20-1 and TRBJ1-1, with TRBD1 identical over 8 bases. The CDR3 runs 16 residues. Germline assignment: CDR1 DFQATT and CDR2 SNEGSKA (reference sequence). V trimming: 3 bases; J trimming: 5 bases; junction bases outside the gene matches: 14. The CDR3 is CSASGDRRWEMTEAFF. Written as DNA, the CDR3 is TGCAGTGCTAGCGGGGACAGGCGATGGGAGATGACTGAAGCTTTCTTT.

This clonotype was detected ten times or more. The genes are TRBV29-1 and TRBJ2-7; TRBD1 or TRBD2 may be the D gene (5 bases each). V was pared by 1 base and J by 3 bases, with 10 bases between. The CDR3 runs 13 residues. Looked up from germline, CDR1 is SQVTM and CDR2 is ANQGSEA. CDR3: CSVEAGDRYEQYF. CDR3 DNA sequence: TGCAGCGTTGAAGCCGGGGACCGCTACGAGCAGTACTTC.

The chain joins TRBV20-1 to TRBJ1-6, with 9 bases fitting TRBD1. Germline loops: CDR1 DFQATT, CDR2 SNEGSKA (reference sequence). The CDR3 is 17 residues long. The ends lost 3 bases at V and 10 bases at J; junction bases unmatched: 16. This CDR3 reads CSARRTGAILGDSPLHF. The CDR3 DNA is TGCAGTGCTAGGAGGACAGGGGCCATCCTTGGGGACTCACCCCTCCACTTT.

This clonotype came up a few times. The V gene is TRBV4-1, the J gene TRBJ1-1, with a possible D match to TRBD1 (5 bases). Germline assignment: CDR1 MGHRA and CDR2 YSYEKL. The CDR3 spans 15 residues. Trimming took 1 base from V and 1 from J, leaving 10 bases between them. CDR3 DNA sequence: TGCGCCAGCAGCCAAGTAGCCCAGGGGAACACTGAAGCTTTCTTT. It encodes CASSQVAQGNTEAFF.

This clonotype was recorded many times. The DNA for the CDR3 is TGCAGCGTTGACCGACTGATTGAAGCTTTCTTT. Translated, it gives CSVDRLIEAFF. The chain links TRBV29-1 to TRBJ1-1, with unresolved D. Trimming pared 3 bases from V and 7 bases from J, leaving 9 bases between. There are 11 residues in the CDR3. Germline-derived CDR1 and CDR2 are SQVTM and ANQGSEA.

This clonotype showed up many times. This chain links TRBV6-5 with TRBJ1-1; D is unclear. The germline gives CDR1 MNHEY, CDR2 SVGAGI. There are 15 residues in the CDR3. Trimming removed 0 bases from V and 5 bases from J, with 13 bases in between. CDR3 DNA sequence: TGTGCCAGCAGTTACTCGATGGAGGGTCGAACTGAAGCTTTCTTT. As protein: CASSYSMEGRTEAFF.

The chain is built from TRBV12-3 or TRBV12-4 and TRBJ1-5; 7 bases fit TRBD1. The junction had 10 bases not matched to a gene; V was cut back by 6 bases and J by 2 bases. This CDR3 contains 16 residues. The CDR3 region has the DNA TGTGCCAGCAGCCAACCACAGGGGCCGGGCAATCAGCCCCAGCATTTT. Its translation is CASSQPQGPGNQPQHF.

With regard to this clonotype: The germline gene is not matched at one end of the junction; a read error may be the cause. The rearrangement links TRBV5-6 to TRBJ2-5; no clear D gene. In germline, CDR1 is SGHDT, CDR2 YYEEEE. The CDR3 loop spans 13 amino acids. CDR3 sequence reads: CARSFLAEETQYF. CDR3 nucleotide sequence: TGTGCCAGGAGCTTTTTGGCGGAAGAGACCCAGTACTTC.

In DNA form, the CDR3 reads TGTGCCAGCAGTGGAGGTGGCCTTTCCTACGAGCAGTACGTC. Translating gives CASSGGGLSYEQYV. The gene calls are TRBV6-4 and TRBJ2-7; no reliable D call. CDR1 is MRHNA and CDR2 is SNTAGT in the germline V gene. Deletions cut 4 bases from V and 1 base from J, with 11 bases between. This CDR3 has 14 residues.

CDR3 amino acids: CASSLRAGASYNEQFF. CDR3 nucleotides: TGTGCCAGCAGCTTAAGGGCTGGAGCTTCCTACAATGAGCAGTTCTTC. The V and J genes are TRBV7-9 and TRBJ2-1; D ambiguous. V lost 2 bases and J lost 1, with 12 bases in between. The CDR3 is 16 residues long. Germline values: CDR1 SEHNR, CDR2 FQNEAQ (reference sequence).

This clonotype was counted a few times. This rearrangement joins TRBV7-2 to TRBJ2-3; possibly TRBD1 for D (6 bases). The CDR3 consists of 11 residues. Trimming left V 10 bases short and J 11 bases short, with 16 bases between. Germline CDR1 reads SGHTA; CDR2 reads FQGNSA. The CDR3 nucleotides are TGTGCCACCGACGACTCGGGACAGCAGTATTTT. Its protein product is CATDDSGQQYF.

This clonotype was picked up a small number of times. The chain couples TRBV5-6 to TRBJ2-1, with D possibly matching TRBD1 (5 bases). Germline CDR1 and CDR2: SGHDT and YYEEEE. Trimming cost V 3 bases and J 8 bases, with 15 bases left between them. The CDR3 spans 14 residues. This CDR3 is CASSSRHRWHEQFF. The CDR3 region has the DNA TGTGCCAGCAGCTCCCGGCACAGGTGGCATGAGCAGTTCTTC. Drawing the rest from reference TRBV5-6 and TRBJ2-1, the complete variable domain is DAGVTQSPTHLIKTRGQQVTLRCSPKSGHDTVSWYQQALGQGPQFIFQYYEEEERQRGNFPDRFSGHQFPNYSSELNVNALLLGDSALYLCASSSRHRWHEQFFGPGTRLTVL.

This clonotype was counted once. This CDR3 is CASSQEVMPGGTDTQYF. DNA for the CDR3: TGCGCCAGCAGCCAAGAGGTCATGCCGGGGGGCACAGATACGCAGTATTTT. This rearrangement joins TRBV4-1 to TRBJ2-3, with D tentatively TRBD2 (6 bases). Between the trimmed V and J ends, which lost 0 bases and 1 base, there was a span of 14 bases. The CDR3 is 17 amino acids. The germline gives CDR1 MGHRA, CDR2 YSYEKL.

This clonotype was observed at least ten times. The rearrangement joins TRBV20-1 to TRBJ1-5; no clear D gene. Germline V CDR1 and CDR2: DFQATT, SNEGSKA (reference sequence). The CDR3 is 12 amino acids. V lost 4 bases to trimming and J lost 3 bases, with 7 bases between them. CDR3 DNA sequence: TGCAGTGCTATTGGCAACAATCAGCCCCAGCATTTT. Encoded protein: CSAIGNNQPQHF.

The chain carries TRBV7-2 and TRBJ2-5, with D possibly being TRBD1 or TRBD2 (6 bases each). CDR1 is SGHTA and CDR2 is FQGNSA in the germline V gene. The V end was cut by 7 bases, the J end by 1 base, with 19 bases between. The CDR3 runs to 16 residues. The CDR3 DNA sequence: TGTGCCAGCACCCCTGATGGACGGGGGCTCCAAGAGACCCAGTACTTC. Protein sequence: CASTPDGRGLQETQYF. Full variable domain (missing parts from reference TRBV7-2 and TRBJ2-5): GAGVSQSPSNKVTEKGKDVELRCDPISGHTALYWYRQSLGQGLEFLIYFQGNSAPDKSGLPSDRFSAERTGGSVSTLTIQRTQQEDSAVYLCASTPDGRGLQETQYFGPGTRLLVL.

This clonotype was observed a handful of times. The chain uses TRBV7-3 and TRBJ2-2; 11 nucleotides align to TRBD2. The germline V gene encodes CDR1 SGHTA and CDR2 FQGTGA. The CDR3 loop spans 17 amino acids. V gave up 4 bases and J gave up 0 bases; unmatched junction bases: 4. The chain's CDR3 is CASSSSSGGPNTGELFF. The CDR3 nucleotides read TGTGCCAGCAGCTCCTCTAGCGGGGGGCCGAACACCGGGGAGCTGTTTTTT. Drawing the rest from reference TRBV7-3 and TRBJ2-2, the complete variable domain is GAGVSQTPSNKVTEKGKYVELRCDPISGHTALYWYRQSLGQGPEFLIYFQGTGAADDSGLPNDRFFAVRPEGSVSTLKIQRTERGDSAVYLCASSSSSGGPNTGELFFGEGSRLTVL.

Only a few counts were recorded for this clonotype. The chain carries TRBV29-1 and TRBJ2-1, with D perhaps matching TRBD1 (5 bases). Per germline, CDR1 SQVTM and CDR2 ANQGSEA. Trimming removed 1 base at V and 0 bases at J, with 10 bases between. The CDR3 spans 15 residues. The CDR3 DNA is TGCAGCGTTGAAGGGAGACAGAGCTCCTACAATGAGCAGTTCTTC. Its translation: CSVEGRQSSYNEQFF.